The T cell receptor beta chain described here comes from a study of T cell responses to AZD1222 COVID-19 vaccine. Turning to the study itself: Researchers grouped second doses given at about 4 or about 12 weeks into one pool.

The trim removed 3 bases at V and 5 bases at J, leaving 7 bases unmatched. The CDR3 is made up of 14 amino acids. Germline V gene lookup returns CDR1 LGHDT and CDR2 YNNKEL (reference sequence). Study-level points and caveats: A reported finding is that nearly half of spike-specific TCRs target unmutated variant regions. White British people made up most donors, females outnumbered males, and clonal diversity was possibly underestimated.

On this clone: Its matching antigen is unknown.

Generated by immunoSEQ multiplex PCR, the TCRdb table keeps only in-frame clones and is missing some. The repertoire holds tens of thousands of clones, with under 95% as singletons. The sequencing here drew on peripheral blood, taken on day 0 of AZD1222 vaccination. The chain links TRBV3-1 (or the pseudogene TRBV3-2) to TRBJ2-7; 7 bases match TRBD2. The receptor's source is an adult in good health. The CDR3 DNA is TGTGCCAGCAGCCATTCAGCGGGATTCAACGAGCAGTACTTC. As protein: CASSHSAGFNEQYF.